These 20 T cell receptor beta chains were all obtained from the same sample, sequenced in a study of blood T cell repertoires in COVID-19. Measured with immunoSEQ multiplex PCR; TCRdb has only the in-frame clones, and not every one. Of fewer than 250,000 clones in the sample, less than 85% are singletons; the top ten hold approximately 2.6%. Source material: peripheral blood. The receptors were sampled from a woman aged 70-85 years with active or convalescent COVID-19.

The J gene is TRBJ1-1, the V gene TRBV10-3, with TRBD1 matching 8 bases. After removal of 4 bases from V and 0 bases from J, the junction contained 7 bases not matched to a gene. The CDR3 covers 16 residues. CDR1 and CDR2 (germline): ENHRY, SYGVKD. The CDR3 bases are TGTGCCATCAGTGGGGGACAGGCAAACATGAACACTGAAGCTTTCTTT. Translation: CAISGGQANMNTEAFF.

This rearrangement joins TRBV5-1 to TRBJ1-6; D unresolved. Germline CDR1 and CDR2: SGHRS and YFSETQ. This CDR3 has 15 residues. V lost 1 base and J lost 8, with 13 bases in between. In DNA form, the CDR3 reads TGCGCCAGCAGCTTGTTGGAGATCCCAGATTCACCCCTCCACTTT. Translation: CASSLLEIPDSPLHF.

V usage is TRBV10-3 and J usage is TRBJ2-3; 14 bases map to TRBD2. V gave up 10 bases and J gave up 0 bases; unmatched junction bases: 9. The germline CDR1 and CDR2 sequences are ENHRY and SYGVKD. This CDR3 has 17 amino acids. Here the CDR3 DNA reads TGTGCCACTGGGACTAGCGGGAGTGGGGGTAGCACAGATACGCAGTATTTT. The encoded protein is CATGTSGSGGSTDTQYF.

CDR3 region: CASSMREPTYEQYF. The CDR3 bases are TGTGCCAGTAGTATGAGGGAACCAACCTACGAGCAGTACTTC. The chain combines TRBV19 with TRBJ2-7; the D gene is possibly TRBD2 (5 bases). The CDR3 length is 14 residues. The germline V and J ends were trimmed by 3 bases and 2 bases, with 11 bases remaining between them. Germline loops: CDR1 LNHDA, CDR2 SQIVND (reference sequence). Based on the CDR3 plus reference TRBV19 and TRBJ2-7, the full variable domain is DGGITQSPKYLFRKEGQNVTLSCEQNLNHDAMYWYRQDPGQGLRLIYYSQIVNDFQKGDIAEGYSVSREKKESFPLTVTSAQKNPTAFYLCASSMREPTYEQYFGPGTRLTVT.

This clone is a singleton in its sample. The CDR3 DNA reads as TGTGCCAGCAGATCGGGGGGTTCCTACGAGCAGTACTTC. It yields the protein CASRSGGSYEQYF. The J gene is TRBJ2-7, the V gene TRBV28, with 7 nucleotides matching TRBD2. The CDR3 is 13 residues long. The germline V gene has CDR1 MDHEN and CDR2 SYDVKM. J gave up 1 base and V 6 bases, and 3 bases lay outside the gene matches.

The J gene is TRBJ2-1, the V gene TRBV29-1; TRBD2 aligns across 7 bases. J lost 1 base, V lost 4 bases, and 7 bases had no gene match. Germline V lookup: CDR1 SQVTM, CDR2 ANQGSEA. The CDR3 consists of 15 residues. CDR3 nucleotides: TGCAGCGTTGGTAAAATGGGAGGGTCCTACAATGAGCAGTTCTTC. It specifies CSVGKMGGSYNEQFF.

The CDR3 reads CASSLSFGDYEQYF. The CDR3 region has the DNA TGTGCCAGCAGCTTATCTTTCGGAGACTACGAGCAGTACTTC. V usage is TRBV11-2 and J usage is TRBJ2-7; D gene ambiguous. Germline V gives CDR1 SGHAT, CDR2 FQNNGV. The germline V and J ends were trimmed by 2 bases and 3 bases, with 11 bases remaining between them. The length of the CDR3 is 14 residues.

The rearrangement links TRBV5-1 to TRBJ2-7; weak D call: TRBD2 (5 bases). This CDR3 region has 12 residues. CDR1 is SGHRS, CDR2 YFSETQ, per germline. Trimming left V 4 bases short and J 3 bases short, with 8 bases between. The CDR3 region has the DNA TGCGCCAGCAGCACGGGATACTACGAGCAGTACTTC. Translation: CASSTGYYEQYF.

This clone was seen only once. The gene calls are TRBV18 and TRBJ1-2; perhaps TRBD1 as D (6 bases). Germline lookup yields CDR1 KGHSH and CDR2 LQKENI. V gave up 0 bases and J gave up 2 bases, with 13 bases separating them. The CDR3 has 16 residues. The CDR3 nucleotides read TGTGCCAGCTCACCACCGGTTGGGACACCGAACTATGGCTACACCTTC. This gives the protein CASSPPVGTPNYGYTF.

This chain joins TRBV13 and TRBJ2-2, with TRBD2 matching over 8 bases. The V segment lost 5 bases and the J segment 4 bases; nucleotides outside the gene matches: 3. CDR1 PRHDT and CDR2 FYEKMQ come from the germline V gene (reference sequence). The CDR3 length is 14 residues. CDR3 bases: TGTGCCAGCAGCCTCGGGGGGGCCACCGGGGAGCTGTTTTTT. Amino acid sequence: CASSLGGATGELFF.

This sequence joins TRBV28 and TRBJ2-1, with D perhaps matching TRBD2 (6 bases). The germline gives CDR1 MDHEN, CDR2 SYDVKM. Trimming pared 2 bases from V and 6 bases from J, leaving 14 bases between. The CDR3 is 15 residues long. The CDR3 spells CASSLASETPNEQFF. The CDR3 coding sequence is TGTGCCAGCAGTTTAGCTAGCGAGACCCCCAATGAGCAGTTCTTC.

The rearrangement joins TRBV18 to TRBJ1-2; no reliable D call. The CDR3 covers 13 residues. Germline assignment: CDR1 KGHSH and CDR2 LQKENI. V was cut by 3 bases and J by 7 bases, with 12 bases left in between. CDR3 loop: CASSPAVRSGYTF. The CDR3 region has the DNA TGTGCCAGCTCACCGGCCGTGAGGAGTGGCTACACCTTC.

J is TRBJ1-3 and V is TRBV5-1; no clear D gene. This CDR3 is built from 15 residues. Trimming took off 4 bases at V and 2 bases at J, with 13 bases between the two ends. Germline V gene lookup returns CDR1 SGHRS and CDR2 YFSETQ. The CDR3 reads CASSPDFRTGNTIYF. CDR3 bases: TGCGCCAGCAGCCCGGACTTCCGAACTGGAAACACCATATATTTT.

This clone was counted a few times. The chain uses TRBV4-3 and TRBJ2-1, with TRBD2 identical over 8 bases. The germline gives CDR1 LGHNA, CDR2 YSLEER. After removal of 1 base from V and 12 bases from J, the junction contained 11 bases not matched to a gene. The CDR3 totals 15 residues. This CDR3 is CASSQAPGGAEAQFF. CDR3 DNA: TGCGCCAGCAGCCAAGCACCCGGGGGGGCCGAAGCGCAGTTCTTC.

V usage is TRBV6-5 and J usage is TRBJ2-2, with TRBD2 as a possible D gene (5 bases). V dropped 3 bases and J dropped 11 bases, with 10 bases sitting between them. CDR1 is MNHEY, CDR2 SVGAGI, per germline. The CDR3 has 12 residues. The CDR3 loop is CASSYLRGELFF. CDR3 DNA: TGTGCCAGCAGTTATCTTCGGGGAGAGCTGTTTTTT.

V usage is TRBV7-2 and J usage is TRBJ2-7; D call uncertain. Germline loops: CDR1 SGHTA, CDR2 FQGNSA. CDR3 length equals 12 residues. Trimming removed 1 base at V and 5 bases at J, with 6 bases between. The CDR3 loop reads CASSLVSNEQYF. CDR3 coding DNA: TGTGCCAGCAGCTTAGTGTCCAACGAGCAGTACTTC.

This chain connects TRBV6-5 to TRBJ2-5; TRBD2 aligns across 9 bases. The V gene end was trimmed by 2 bases and the J gene end by 4 bases; junction bases not matched to a gene: 8. The CDR3 length is 16 residues. Germline CDR1 is MNHEY and CDR2 is SVGAGI. The CDR3 reads CASSYVGGGALETQYF. The CDR3 DNA sequence: TGTGCCAGCAGTTACGTAGGCGGGGGGGCCTTAGAGACCCAGTACTTC.

The chain employs TRBV5-1 and TRBJ2-1, with TRBD2 matching 7 bases. The CDR3 has 14 residues. In germline, CDR1 is SGHRS, CDR2 YFSETQ. V lost 7 bases, J lost 4 bases, and 8 bases stayed unmatched. The CDR3 sequence is CASSASGDYNEQFF. DNA for the CDR3: TGCGCCAGCTCGGCGAGCGGGGATTACAATGAGCAGTTCTTC.

The J gene is TRBJ2-7, the V gene TRBV11-2; 10 bases map to TRBD2. Germline V gives CDR1 SGHAT, CDR2 FQNNGV. Trimming took 1 base from V and 0 from J; bases not matched to a gene: 0. This CDR3 comprises 15 residues. The CDR3 sequence is CASSLGTSGSYEQYF. CDR3 in DNA: TGTGCCAGCAGCTTAGGGACTAGCGGCTCCTACGAGCAGTACTTC.

This chain uses TRBV5-6 with TRBJ1-3; 7 bases are shared with TRBD1. This CDR3 has 16 amino acids. The germline V gene has CDR1 SGHDT and CDR2 YYEEEE. The ends lost 4 bases at V and 4 bases at J; junction bases unmatched: 11. The chain's CDR3 is CASSHVDRAFGNTIYF. CDR3 bases: TGTGCCAGCAGCCACGTTGACAGGGCTTTCGGAAACACCATATATTTT.